The rows below give T cell receptor beta chains drawn from one sample of a study of CD8+CD57+ T cells in acquired aplastic anemia. TCRdb re-called the reads through MiXCR, storing one row per CDR3 protein. The table records 200,000 to 250,000 distinct CDR3 sequences, more than 45% of them present only once. The sample comprised sorted CD4+, CD8+, or CD8+CD57+ T cells (not recorded which) from PBMCs. The receptor source for this set is a human donor with aplastic anemia. Each CDR3 is given with its conserved first and last residue.

len,j_gene,v_gene,CDR3aa
12,TRBJ1-2,TRBV7-9,CASSSTVWGYTF
13,TRBJ1-2,TRBV10-3,CAIGAGADYGYTF
15,TRBJ1-3,TRBV9,CASSGTGATGNTIYF
18,TRBJ2-1,TRBV2,CASSEAGWSRFINNEQFF
15,TRBJ2-3,TRBV10-1,CASSGGSGRRDTQYF
14,TRBJ1-2,TRBV12-3/TRBV12-4,CASSLEAGGFGYTF
14,TRBJ1-4,TRBV7-6,CASSQGRDQGKLFF
12,TRBJ1-2,TRBV2,CASRGTGYGYAF
15,TRBJ2-1,TRBV30,CAWSVLLGSSYEQFF
13,TRBJ1-2,TRBV5-1,CAGTVGRSYGYTF
16,TRBJ1-6,TRBV7-2,CASSRGNAERGSPLHF
14,TRBJ1-2,TRBV14,CASSQVRPNYGYTF
14,TRBJ2-5,TRBV7-9,CASSVRANQETQYF
15,TRBJ1-4,TRBV3-1,CASSQEAVPNEKLFF
14,TRBJ1-1,TRBV5-1,CASSRDRGDTEAFF
12,TRBJ2-1,TRBV2,CARKGAYNEQFF
16,TRBJ2-7,TRBV20-1,CNARGSTGGERYEQYF
12,TRBJ2-7,TRBV14,CASSQDLREQYF
13,TRBJ2-1,TRBV20-1,CSAPGNFYNEQFF
16,TRBJ1-2,TRBV9,CASSNRDRGSSDGYTF
16,TRBJ2-7,TRBV7-2,CASSLYASGGPYEQYF
12,TRBJ1-1,TRBV7-9,CASSTSSTEAFF
17,TRBJ2-5,TRBV14,CASSQGLAGRYQETQYF
15,TRBJ2-2,TRBV5-4,CASSALAGGGGELFF
12,TRBJ2-1,TRBV29-1,CSVEVAYNEQFF
15,TRBJ2-3,TRBV5-1,CASSLGQQWKDTQYF
14,TRBJ2-7,TRBV12-3/TRBV12-4,CANSQDFKINEQYF
14,TRBJ1-2,TRBV14,CASSHGQGRDGYTF
11,TRBJ2-7,TRBV5-1,CASSLVGERYF
15,TRBJ2-1,TRBV10-1,CASSEAGPSYNEQFF
16,TRBJ2-6,TRBV10-3,CAISEREGSGANVLTF